This T cell receptor beta chain was identified during a study of blood T cell repertoires in COVID-19. Study details: Whether acute or convalescent, the COVID-19 samples came from the United States, Italy and Spain.

Data came from immunoSEQ multiplex PCR; TCRdb stores just in-frame clones and leaves some out. The data show approximately 140,000 clones, with about 83% seen just once and around 4.5% held by the top ten. V shed 7 bases and J shed 6 bases, with 12 bases lying between them. The germline gives CDR1 WNHNN, CDR2 SYGVQD (reference sequence). The CDR3 extends over 12 amino acids. The chain uses TRBV10-1 and TRBJ1-1, with D maybe TRBD1 (5 bases). This TCR was sampled from a woman in her thirties or forties with acute or convalescent COVID-19. Sample: peripheral blood. CDR3 protein: CASMGTGAEAFF. As DNA, the CDR3 is TGCGCCAGCATGGGTACAGGTGCTGAAGCTTTCTTT.